These 6 T cell receptor beta chains originate from one sample sequenced in a study of cytomegalovirus exposure and HLA in healthy donors. With 60 Vbeta and 13 Jbeta primers, the PCR was carried out. Profiling relied on immunoSEQ multiplex PCR, and the TCRdb table lists in-frame clones only, not all of them. The sample lists 100,000 to 150,000 clones, around 78% occurring once. The sequencing sample was made of PBMCs. The origin of the receptors is a man aged 18 to 35 in good health and CMV-seropositive.

The chain links TRBV9 to TRBJ1-5, with a possible D match to TRBD1 (5 bases). Germline loops: CDR1 SGDLS, CDR2 YYNGEE. The CDR3 length is 15 residues. Trimming cost V 5 bases and J 7 bases, with 19 bases left between them. This chain's CDR3 is CASSAGISGDQPQHF. The DNA of the CDR3 is TGTGCCAGCAGTGCAGGGATAAGCGGGGACCAGCCCCAGCATTTT.

The chain uses TRBV2 and TRBJ1-4; 7 positions agree with TRBD1. Unmatched junction bases numbered 10, after V lost 9 bases and J lost 6 bases. Germline CDR1 SNHLY, CDR2 FYNNEI. The CDR3 has 14 amino acids. The CDR3, as DNA: TGTGCCAGTTTGTCGGGACAGACAGATGAAAAACTGTTTTTT. This encodes CASLSGQTDEKLFF.

The V call is TRBV4-1, the J call TRBJ2-3; 10 bases are a match to TRBD2. In germline, CDR1 is MGHRA, CDR2 YSYEKL. V dropped 2 bases and J dropped 2; count of bases not matched to a gene: 7. There are 17 residues in the CDR3. The CDR3 sequence is CASSQLPSGGPTDTQYF. The CDR3, as DNA: TGCGCCAGCAGCCAACTCCCTAGCGGGGGCCCCACAGATACGCAGTATTTT.

The chain links TRBV4-1 to TRBJ2-1; 8 nucleotides align to TRBD1. Unmatched junction bases numbered 2, after V lost 4 bases and J lost 6 bases. Germline assignment: CDR1 MGHRA and CDR2 YSYEKL. The CDR3 is 13 residues long. The CDR3 loop is CASSRGQANEQFF. The CDR3 nucleotides read TGCGCCAGCAGCCGGGGACAGGCCAATGAGCAGTTCTTC.

The chain carries TRBV9 and TRBJ2-1, with 16 bases lining up with TRBD2. J lost 0 bases, V lost 0 bases, and 3 bases had no gene match. Germline values: CDR1 SGDLS, CDR2 YYNGEE. This CDR3 region has 19 residues. CDR3 nucleotides: TGTGCCAGCAGCGTAGAGGGACTAGCGGGGGGGAGCTCCTACAATGAGCAGTTCTTC. Protein: CASSVEGLAGGSSYNEQFF.

The CDR3 sequence: CASSLVGMSGSHEQYF. Here the CDR3 DNA reads TGTGCCAGCAGCTTAGTTGGGATGTCAGGGTCACACGAGCAGTACTTC. The chain carries TRBV11-1 and TRBJ2-7; tentatively, D is TRBD1 (5 bases). The germline V gene encodes CDR1 SGHAT and CDR2 FQDESV (reference sequence). The CDR3 is 16 amino acids. Trimming pared 1 base from V and 5 bases from J, leaving 18 bases between.